This T cell receptor beta chain was captured in a study of shared clonotypes between healthy human individuals. As for this clone: Its matching antigen is unknown.

Whole-study findings and limits: Of the naive CD4 clonotypes, around 4.9% were shared across a handful of donors.

CDR1 is MGHRA, CDR2 YSYEKL, per germline. With V trimmed by 5 bases and J by 8 bases, 6 bases remained unmatched. The CDR3 spans 13 residues. The data were produced by immunoSEQ multiplex PCR, yet TCRdb's version contains in-frame clones alone and is incomplete. The table shows around 2.3 million clones, with more than 90% occurring only once. The sequencing input was naive CD4+ T cells sorted from blood. The sample's subset: CD45RA+ positively selected. The J gene is TRBJ2-1, the V gene TRBV4-1; 7 bases align to TRBD1. The sequence was obtained from a man in his late teens or twenties in good health. CDR3 protein: CASSSIQGDEQFF. CDR3 DNA: TGCGCCAGCAGCTCGATCCAGGGGGATGAGCAGTTCTTC.